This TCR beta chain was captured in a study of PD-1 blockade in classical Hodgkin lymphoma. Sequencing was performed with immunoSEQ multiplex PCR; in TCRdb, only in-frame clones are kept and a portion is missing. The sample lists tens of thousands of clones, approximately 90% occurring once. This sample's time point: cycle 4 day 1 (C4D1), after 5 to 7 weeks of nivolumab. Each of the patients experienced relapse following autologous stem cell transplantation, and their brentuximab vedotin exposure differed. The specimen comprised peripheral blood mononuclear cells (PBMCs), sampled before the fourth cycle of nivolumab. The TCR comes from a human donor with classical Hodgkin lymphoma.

The CDR3 DNA reads as TGTGCCAGCAGCTTAGACTCAGGGGAGGTAGATGAGCAGTTCTTC. Protein sequence: CASSLDSGEVDEQFF. The V gene is TRBV7-9, the J gene TRBJ2-1; the D gene could be TRBD1 or TRBD2 (6 bases each). Trimming pared 1 base from V and 8 bases from J, leaving 15 bases between. The germline V gene encodes CDR1 SEHNR and CDR2 FQNEAQ (reference sequence). This CDR3 region has 15 residues. The variable domain in full, with the rest retrieved from reference TRBV7-9 and TRBJ2-1, is DTGVSQNPRHKITKRGQNVTFRCDPISEHNRLYWYRQTLGQGPEFLTYFQNEAQLEKSRLLSDRFSAERPKGSFSTLEIQRTEQGDSAMYLCASSLDSGEVDEQFFGPGTRLTVL.